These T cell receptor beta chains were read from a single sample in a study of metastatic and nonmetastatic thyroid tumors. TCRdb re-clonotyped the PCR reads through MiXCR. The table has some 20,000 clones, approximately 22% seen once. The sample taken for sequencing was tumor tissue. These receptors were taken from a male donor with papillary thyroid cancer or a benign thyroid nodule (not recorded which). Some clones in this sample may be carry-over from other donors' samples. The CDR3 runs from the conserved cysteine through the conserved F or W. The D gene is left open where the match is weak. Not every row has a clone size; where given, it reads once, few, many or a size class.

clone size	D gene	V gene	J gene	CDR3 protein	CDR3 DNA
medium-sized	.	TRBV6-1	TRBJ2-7	CASRTGQSEQYF	TGTGCCAGCAGGACCGGACAGAGCGAGCAGTACTTC
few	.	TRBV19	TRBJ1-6	CASRGPTINSPLHF	TGTGCCAGTAGAGGACCAACTATAAATTCACCCCTCCACTTT
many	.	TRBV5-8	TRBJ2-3	CASSLGRYPTDTQYF	TGTGCCAGCAGCTTGGGACGTTATCCCACAGATACGCAGTATTTT
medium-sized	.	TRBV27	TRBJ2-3	CASSLLLMTARIGTQYF	TGTGCCAGCAGTTTGTTACTCATGACAGCCCGCATTGGTACGCAGTATTTT
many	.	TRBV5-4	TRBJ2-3	CASSITPDTQYF	TGTGCCAGCAGCATTACCCCAGATACGCAGTATTTT
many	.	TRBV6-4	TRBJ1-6	CASSDSEWDRPWGSYNSPLHF	TGTGCCAGCAGTGACTCTGAGTGGGACCGACCCTGGGGCTCCTATAATTCACCCCTCCACTTT
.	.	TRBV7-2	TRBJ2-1	CASSRANNEQFF	TGTGCCAGCAGCCGCGCTAACAATGAGCAGTTCTTC
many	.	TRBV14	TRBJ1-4	CASSPTASGKLFF	TGTGCCAGCAGCCCAACAGCGTCTGGAAAACTGTTTTTT
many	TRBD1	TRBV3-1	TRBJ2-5	CASSQWDRSGETQYF	TGTGCCAGCAGCCAATGGGACAGGTCGGGGGAGACCCAGTACTTC
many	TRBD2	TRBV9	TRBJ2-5	CASSVVVAGETQYF	TGTGCCAGCAGCGTAGTGGTAGCGGGAGAGACCCAGTACTTC
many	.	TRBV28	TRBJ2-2	CASSQDSPELFF	TGTGCCAGCAGTCAGGACAGCCCGGAGCTGTTTTTT
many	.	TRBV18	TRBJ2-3	CASSPHQGISDTQYF	TGTGCCAGCTCACCACACCAGGGTATCTCAGATACGCAGTATTTT
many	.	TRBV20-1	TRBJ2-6	CSAQTGSGANVLTF	TGCAGTGCCCAGACTGGCTCTGGGGCCAACGTCCTGACTTTC
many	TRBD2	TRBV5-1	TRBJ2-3	CASSLRTSGSTDTQYF	TGCGCCAGCAGCCTCCGGACTAGCGGTTCCACAGATACGCAGTATTTT
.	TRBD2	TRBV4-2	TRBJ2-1	CASSLRTSGRHSEQFF	TGTGCCAGCAGCCTACGGACTAGCGGCAGGCACAGTGAGCAGTTCTTC
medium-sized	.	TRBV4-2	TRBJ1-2	CASSQEGGYGYTF	TGTGCCAGCAGCCAAGAGGGGGGCTATGGCTACACCTTC
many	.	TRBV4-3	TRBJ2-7	CASSQDLTSQTGEQYF	TGCGCCAGCAGCCAAGACCTCACTAGCCAGACGGGCGAGCAGTACTTC
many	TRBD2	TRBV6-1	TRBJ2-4	CASSEVLAGINIQYF	TGTGCCAGCAGTGAAGTACTAGCGGGAATCAACATTCAGTACTTC
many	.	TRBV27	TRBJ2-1	CASSLQPSAYNEQFF	TGTGCCAGCAGTTTACAGCCAAGTGCCTACAATGAGCAGTTCTTC
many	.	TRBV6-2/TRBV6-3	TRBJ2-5	CASRFGETQYF	TGTGCCAGCAGGTTTGGGGAGACCCAGTACTTC
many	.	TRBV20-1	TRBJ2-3	CSASPLFRRTDTQYF	TGCAGTGCTAGCCCCCTGTTTAGGCGAACAGATACGCAGTATTTT
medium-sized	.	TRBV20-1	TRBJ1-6	CSARIGVIESPLHF	TGCAGTGCTAGAATAGGGGTTATTGAGTCACCCCTCCACTTT
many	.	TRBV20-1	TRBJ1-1	CSARGSGRLNTEAFF	TGCAGTGCTAGAGGTTCCGGACGGTTGAACACTGAAGCTTTCTTT
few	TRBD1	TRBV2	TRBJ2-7	CASSRDREADQYF	TGTGCCAGCAGTAGGGACAGGGAAGCAGACCAGTACTTC
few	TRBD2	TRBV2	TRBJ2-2	CASGERGTNTGELFF	TGTGCCAGCGGTGAGCGGGGGACGAACACCGGGGAGCTGTTTTTT
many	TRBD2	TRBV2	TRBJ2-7	CASSTLAGADPYEQYF	TGTGCCAGCAGTACCCTAGCGGGAGCGGACCCCTACGAGCAGTACTTC
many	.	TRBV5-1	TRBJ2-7	CASKRDNGYEQYF	TGCGCCAGCAAACGGGACAACGGATACGAGCAGTACTTC
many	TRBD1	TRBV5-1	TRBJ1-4	CASSSDRGEEKLFF	TGCGCCAGCAGCTCGGACAGGGGGGAAGAAAAACTGTTTTTT
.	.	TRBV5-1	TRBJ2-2	CASSFGVGYNTGELFF	TGCGCCAGCAGCTTTGGTGTTGGTTACAACACCGGGGAGCTGTTTTTT
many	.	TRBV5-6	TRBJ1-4	CASSSGTQEANEKLFF	TGTGCCAGCAGCTCCGGGACTCAGGAGGCTAATGAAAAACTGTTTTTT
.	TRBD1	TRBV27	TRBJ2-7	CASSFSGTGVKQYF	TGTGCCAGCAGTTTCTCCGGGACAGGAGTGAAGCAGTACTTC
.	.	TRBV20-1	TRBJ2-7	CSATRTRTALYEQYF	TGCAGTGCTACTCGAACCAGGACAGCCCTCTACGAGCAGTACTTC
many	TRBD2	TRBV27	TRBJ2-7	CASKKLAGSYEQYF	TGTGCCAGCAAAAAGTTAGCGGGGTCCTACGAGCAGTACTTC
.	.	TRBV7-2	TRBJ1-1	CASILVTRQEIAFF	TGTGCCAGCATCTTAGTAACACGTCAGGAGATCGCTTTCTTT
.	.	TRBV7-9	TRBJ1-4	CASRSPGTGDEKLFF	TGTGCCAGCAGGTCCCCCGGGACTGGGGATGAAAAACTGTTTTTT
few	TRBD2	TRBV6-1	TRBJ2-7	CASRSLAGGLSYEQYF	TGTGCCAGCAGATCCCTCGCGGGGGGGCTTTCATACGAGCAGTACTTC
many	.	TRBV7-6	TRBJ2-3	CASSLGFGGLRTDTQYF	TGTGCCAGCAGCTTAGGTTTTGGCGGGTTGCGGACAGATACGCAGTATTTT
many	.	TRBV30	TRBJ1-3	CAWRLSYTIYF	TGTGCCTGGAGACTGAGCTACACCATATATTTT
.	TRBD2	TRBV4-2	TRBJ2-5	CASSRSRTSGEKETQYF	TGTGCCAGCAGCCGATCCAGGACTAGCGGGGAGAAAGAGACCCAGTACTTC
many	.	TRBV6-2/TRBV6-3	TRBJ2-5	CASSDLGQETQYF	TGTGCCAGCAGTGACTTAGGCCAAGAGACCCAGTACTTC
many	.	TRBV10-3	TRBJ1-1	CAISDSRDVEAFF	TGTGCCATCAGTGACTCAAGGGATGTTGAAGCTTTCTTT
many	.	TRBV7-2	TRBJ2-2	CASSLSARGNTGELFF	TGTGCCAGCAGCTTATCGGCCCGGGGGAACACCGGGGAGCTGTTTTTT
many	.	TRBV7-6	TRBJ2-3	CASSLTRRFTDTQYF	TGTGCCAGCAGCTTAACAAGGAGGTTCACAGATACGCAGTATTTT
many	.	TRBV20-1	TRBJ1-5	CSASESLNQPQHF	TGCAGTGCTAGTGAGAGCCTCAATCAGCCCCAGCATTTT
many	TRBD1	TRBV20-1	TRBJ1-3	CSARGDRGQGNTIYF	TGCAGTGCTAGAGGGGACAGGGGGCAAGGAAACACCATATATTTT
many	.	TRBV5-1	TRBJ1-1	CASSLVRGWTEAFF	TGCGCCAGCAGCTTGGTTCGGGGATGGACTGAAGCTTTCTTT
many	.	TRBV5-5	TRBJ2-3	CASSTWDTDTQYF	TGTGCCAGCAGCACTTGGGACACAGATACGCAGTATTTT
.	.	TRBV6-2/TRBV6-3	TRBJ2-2	CASSYSLPGLMVTGELFF	TGTGCCAGCAGTTACTCACTCCCGGGGTTAATGGTGACCGGGGAGCTGTTTTTT
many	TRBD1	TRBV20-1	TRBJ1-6	CSASAGGSYNSPLHF	TGCAGTGCTAGCGCAGGGGGCTCCTATAATTCACCCCTCCACTTT
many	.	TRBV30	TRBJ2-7	CAWSVLGGRRAYEQYF	TGTGCCTGGAGTGTACTTGGAGGACGCCGGGCCTACGAGCAGTACTTC
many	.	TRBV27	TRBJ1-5	CASSFGPDQPQHF	TGTGCCAGCAGTTTTGGACCTGATCAGCCCCAGCATTTT